This entry is about one TCR beta chain. The antigen remains unidentified. J lost 7 bases, V lost 3 bases, and 8 bases had no gene match. Germline loops: CDR1 SGHVS, CDR2 FNYEAQ. This CDR3 region has 15 residues. The data derive from a study of beta chain features in type 1 diabetes. Study overall: The number of sorted cells examined across all samples was 107,917,701.

Study-wide results and caveats: When Type 1 diabetes patients were examined, their TCRB CDR3s proved moderately but significantly shorter in all four CD4+ subsets.

Expressed TCRB transcripts were sequenced because the entire RNA isolate underwent reverse transcription. Clones were read by immunoSEQ multiplex PCR, and TCRdb kept only the in-frame ones, dropping some. Of 450,000 to 550,000 clones listed, roughly 31% are singletons. The TCR originated in a man younger than 35 in good health. The gene calls are TRBV7-6 and TRBJ2-2; TRBD2 matches 7 bases. Sequenced: naive CD4+ T cells from blood. The CDR3 loop reads CASSFGGTTGGELFF. The CDR3 DNA reads TGTGCCAGCAGCTTCGGCGGGACTACTGGCGGGGAGCTGTTTTTT.